The 3 T cell receptor beta chains listed next were all sequenced from one sample in a study of beta chain features in type 1 diabetes. Investigators reverse transcribed all isolated RNA, so they sequenced expressed TCRB transcripts. Using immunoSEQ multiplex PCR, the repertoire was profiled, and TCRdb retains in-frame clones only, with some absent. The table has around 340,000 clones, roughly 8% seen once. Sequences were obtained from central memory CD4+ T cells from blood. Receptors were obtained from a woman aged 18-29 years in good health.

This clone has a handful of counts. The V call is TRBV7-9, the J call TRBJ1-1; D perhaps matches TRBD1 (6 bases). This CDR3 has 14 amino acids. The ends were cut back, 0 bases at V and 6 bases at J, with 11 bases in the middle. Germline V gene sequence: CDR1 SEHNR, CDR2 FQNEAQ (reference sequence). The CDR3 region is CASSLAQGLSEAFF. The CDR3 coding sequence is TGTGCCAGCAGCTTAGCGCAGGGGCTCTCTGAAGCTTTCTTT. The whole variable domain, filled in from reference TRBV7-9 and TRBJ1-1, reads DTGVSQNPRHKITKRGQNVTFRCDPISEHNRLYWYRQTLGQGPEFLTYFQNEAQLEKSRLLSDRFSAERPKGSFSTLEIQRTEQGDSAMYLCASSLAQGLSEAFFGQGTRLTVV.

This clone has ten or more counts. This sequence joins TRBV15 and TRBJ2-6, with a weak D call TRBD2 (5 bases). Looked up from germline, CDR1 is LNHNV and CDR2 is YYDKDF (reference sequence). The CDR3 totals 17 residues. V dropped 1 base and J dropped 2 bases, with 12 bases sitting between them. The CDR3 DNA is TGTGCCACCAGCAGAGGATCCAGGACTGCTGGGGCCAACGTCCTGACTTTC. Residues: CATSRGSRTAGANVLTF. Variable domain in full (rest from reference TRBV15 and TRBJ2-6): DAMVIQNPRYQVTQFGKPVTLSCSQTLNHNVMYWYQQKSSQAPKLLFHYYDKDFNNEADTPDNFQSRRPNTSFCFLDIRSPGLGDTAMYLCATSRGSRTAGANVLTFGAGSRLTVL.

In this sample, this clone turned up a few times. V and J are TRBV6-5 and TRBJ1-4, with D perhaps matching TRBD1 (6 bases). Germline V gives CDR1 MNHEY, CDR2 SVGAGI. With 6 bases removed from V and 4 bases from J, the gap between germline ends came to 15 bases. The CDR3 is 15 residues long. The CDR3 here is CASRGEDSLNEKLFF. The CDR3, as DNA: TGTGCCAGCAGAGGGGAGGACAGCCTTAATGAAAAACTGTTTTTT.